This T cell receptor (beta chain) appears in the sequencing data of a study of blood T cell repertoires in COVID-19. At the level of the study: Samples representing acute and convalescent COVID-19 were sourced from the United States, Italy and Spain. Sources were T cells, B-cell-depleted T cells, or PBMCs; the material itself was cDNA or gDNA.

How the authors handled the data: Reference gene primer amplification gave nucleated cell count estimates. Repertoires were generated with immunoSEQ multiplex PCR, while TCRdb's copy carries only in-frame clones and drops some. Clone size and V and J calls were adopted from that table, with D and trimming inferred from the DNA. The table records under 200,000 clones, about 89% of them present only once. V was clipped by 5 bases and J by 6 bases; unmatched bases: 24. CDR3 size: 20 residues. Germline V gene lookup returns CDR1 SNHLY and CDR2 FYNNEI. The receptor's source is a man in his 70s with acute or convalescent COVID-19. This chain uses TRBV2 with TRBJ2-1; TRBD2 agrees at 8 bases. The source material was peripheral blood. The CDR3 region is CASSRPQGGNRGGSPNEQFF. The CDR3 DNA sequence: TGTGCCAGCAGTAGACCTCAAGGGGGGAATCGCGGGGGGTCCCCCAATGAGCAGTTCTTC.